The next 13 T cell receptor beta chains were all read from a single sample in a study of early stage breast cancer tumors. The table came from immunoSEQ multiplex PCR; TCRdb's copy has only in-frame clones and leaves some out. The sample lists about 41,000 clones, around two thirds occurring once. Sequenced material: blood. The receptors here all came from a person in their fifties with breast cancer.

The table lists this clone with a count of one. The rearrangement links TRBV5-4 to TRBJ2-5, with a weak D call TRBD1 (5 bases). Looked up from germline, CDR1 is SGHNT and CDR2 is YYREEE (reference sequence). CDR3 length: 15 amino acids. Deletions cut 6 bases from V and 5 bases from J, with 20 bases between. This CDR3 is CASTIKRVGPETQYF. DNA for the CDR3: TGTGCCAGCACCATCAAACGGGTGGGGCCGGAGACCCAGTACTTC.

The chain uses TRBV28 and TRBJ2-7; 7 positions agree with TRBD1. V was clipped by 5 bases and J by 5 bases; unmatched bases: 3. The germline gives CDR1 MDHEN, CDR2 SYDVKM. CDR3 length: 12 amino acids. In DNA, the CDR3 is TGTGCCAGCAGTGAAACAGGGGACGAGCAGTACTTC. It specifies CASSETGDEQYF.

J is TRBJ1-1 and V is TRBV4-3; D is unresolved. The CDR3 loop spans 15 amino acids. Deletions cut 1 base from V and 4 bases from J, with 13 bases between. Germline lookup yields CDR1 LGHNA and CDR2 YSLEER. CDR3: CASSQAIRDVTEAFF. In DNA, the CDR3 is TGCGCCAGCAGCCAAGCCATTCGGGATGTCACTGAAGCTTTCTTT.

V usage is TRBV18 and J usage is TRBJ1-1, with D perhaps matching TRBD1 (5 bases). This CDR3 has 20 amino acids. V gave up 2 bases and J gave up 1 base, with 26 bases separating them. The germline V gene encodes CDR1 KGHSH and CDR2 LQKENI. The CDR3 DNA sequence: TGTGCCAGCTCACCAAGCATGGAGGGGTTCACCCTTATCGGGAACACTGAAGCTTTCTTT. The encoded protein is CASSPSMEGFTLIGNTEAFF.

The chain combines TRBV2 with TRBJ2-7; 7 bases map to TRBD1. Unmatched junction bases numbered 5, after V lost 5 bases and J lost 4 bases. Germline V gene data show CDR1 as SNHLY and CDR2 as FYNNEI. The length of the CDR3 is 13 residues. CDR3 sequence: CASSLIQGYEQYV. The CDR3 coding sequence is TGTGCCAGCAGTCTGATACAGGGGTACGAGCAGTACGTC.

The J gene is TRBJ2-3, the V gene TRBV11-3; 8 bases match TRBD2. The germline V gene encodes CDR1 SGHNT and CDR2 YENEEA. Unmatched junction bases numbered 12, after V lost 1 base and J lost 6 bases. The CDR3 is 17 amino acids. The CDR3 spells CASSLASESGRSDTQYF. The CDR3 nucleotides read TGTGCCAGCAGCTTAGCTAGCGAAAGCGGGAGATCGGATACGCAGTATTTT.

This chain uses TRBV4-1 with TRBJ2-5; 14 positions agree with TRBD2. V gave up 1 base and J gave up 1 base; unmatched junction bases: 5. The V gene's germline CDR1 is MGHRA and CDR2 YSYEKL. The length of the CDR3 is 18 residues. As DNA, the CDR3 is TGCGCCAGCAGCCAAGCGGGACTAGCGGGAGAGGGCCAAGAGACCCAGTACTTC. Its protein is CASSQAGLAGEGQETQYF.

The CDR3 here is CASSVSEKLFF. DNA for the CDR3: TGTGCCAGCAGTGTTAGCGAAAAACTGTTTTTT. The chain links TRBV2 to TRBJ1-4; D ambiguous. Germline values: CDR1 SNHLY, CDR2 FYNNEI. This CDR3 comprises 11 residues. V was trimmed by 4 bases and J by 8 bases, leaving 5 bases between them.

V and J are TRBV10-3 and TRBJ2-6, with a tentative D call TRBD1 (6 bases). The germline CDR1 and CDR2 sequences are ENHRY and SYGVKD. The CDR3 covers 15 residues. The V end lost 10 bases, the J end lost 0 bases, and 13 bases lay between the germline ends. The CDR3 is CARTQGNSGANVLTF. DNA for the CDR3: TGTGCCAGAACTCAGGGGAACTCTGGGGCCAACGTCCTGACTTTC.

CDR3 coding DNA: TGCGCCAGCAGCCAGGGACGAACGGGGCAGGGGGGTGAGACCCAGTACTTC. Amino acid sequence: CASSQGRTGQGGETQYF. This chain connects TRBV4-1 to TRBJ2-5, with D tentatively TRBD1 (7 bases). The CDR3 spans 17 residues. In germline, CDR1 is MGHRA, CDR2 YSYEKL. V was clipped by 3 bases and J by 5 bases, with 22 bases between them.

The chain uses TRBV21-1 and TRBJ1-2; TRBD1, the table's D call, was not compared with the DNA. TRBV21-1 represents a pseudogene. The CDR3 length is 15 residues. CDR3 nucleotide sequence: TGTGCCAGCAGCGGGGGATCAGGGGGCGACGATGGCTACACCTTC. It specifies CASSGGSGGDDGYTF.

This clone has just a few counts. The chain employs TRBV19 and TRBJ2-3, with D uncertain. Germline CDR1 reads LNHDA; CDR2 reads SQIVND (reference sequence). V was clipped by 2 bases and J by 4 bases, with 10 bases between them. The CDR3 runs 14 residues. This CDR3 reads CASSIRVLADTQYF. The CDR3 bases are TGTGCCAGTAGTATACGGGTTCTCGCAGATACGCAGTATTTT.

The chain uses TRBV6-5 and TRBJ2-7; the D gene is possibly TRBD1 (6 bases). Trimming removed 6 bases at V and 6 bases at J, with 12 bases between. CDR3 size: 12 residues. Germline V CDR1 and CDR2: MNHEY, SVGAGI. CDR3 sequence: CASRQGRGEQYF. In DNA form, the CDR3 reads TGTGCCAGCAGACAGGGCCGGGGCGAGCAGTACTTC.